This T cell receptor (beta chain) was sequenced in a study of technical replicates of blood from a few donors. CDR1 is MNHGY, CDR2 SVAAGI, per germline. The CDR3 runs to 12 residues. The V gene lost 6 bases and the J gene lost 5 bases, with 10 bases spanning the gap. The protocol was immunoSEQ multiplex PCR, while the TCRdb copy is restricted to in-frame clones and leaves out a portion. The sample consists of tens of thousands of clones, around 90% of them appearing once. The V and J genes are TRBV6-9 and TRBJ1-1, with D hard to call. The sequence derives from a human donor in good health. Sequencing was carried out using T cells isolated from PBMCs. The CDR3 here is CASSHIRTEAFF. Here the CDR3 DNA reads TGTGCCAGCAGCCATATACGGACTGAAGCTTTCTTT.